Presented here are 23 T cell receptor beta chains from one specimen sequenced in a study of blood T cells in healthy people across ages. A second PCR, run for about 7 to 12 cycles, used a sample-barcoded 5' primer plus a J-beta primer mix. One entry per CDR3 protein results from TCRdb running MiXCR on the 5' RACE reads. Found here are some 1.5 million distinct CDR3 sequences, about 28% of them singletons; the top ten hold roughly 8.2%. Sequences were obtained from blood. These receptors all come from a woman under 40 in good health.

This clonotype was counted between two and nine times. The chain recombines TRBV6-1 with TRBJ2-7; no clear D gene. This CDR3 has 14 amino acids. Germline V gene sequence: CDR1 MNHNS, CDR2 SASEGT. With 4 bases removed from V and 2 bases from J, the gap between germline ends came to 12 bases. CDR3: CASSVYTPPYEQYF. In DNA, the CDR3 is TGTGCCAGCAGTGTGTACACGCCTCCCTACGAGCAGTACTTC.

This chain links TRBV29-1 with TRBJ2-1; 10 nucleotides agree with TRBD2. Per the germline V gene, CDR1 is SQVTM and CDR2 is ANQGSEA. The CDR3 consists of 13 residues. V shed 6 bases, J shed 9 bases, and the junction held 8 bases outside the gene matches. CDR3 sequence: CSVKRGGLGEQFF. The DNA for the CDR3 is TGCAGCGTAAAGCGGGGGGGCCTTGGTGAGCAGTTCTTC.

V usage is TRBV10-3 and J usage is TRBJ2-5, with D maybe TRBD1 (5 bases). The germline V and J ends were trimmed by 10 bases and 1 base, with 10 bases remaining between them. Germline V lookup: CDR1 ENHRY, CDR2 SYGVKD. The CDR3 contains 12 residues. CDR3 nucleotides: TGTGCCACCTGGGGCTTCCAAGAGACCCAGTACTTC. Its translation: CATWGFQETQYF.

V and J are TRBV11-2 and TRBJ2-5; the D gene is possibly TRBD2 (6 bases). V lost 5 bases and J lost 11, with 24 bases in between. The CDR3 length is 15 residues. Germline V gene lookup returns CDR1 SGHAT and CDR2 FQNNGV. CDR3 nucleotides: TGTGCCAGCAGCCAGGCGGGGCAGGTCTACAATGAGCAGTACTTC. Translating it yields CASSQAGQVYNEQYF. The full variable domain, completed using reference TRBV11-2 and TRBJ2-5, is EAGVAQSPRYKIIEKRQSVAFWCNPISGHATLYWYQQILGQGPKLLIQFQNNGVVDDSQLPKDRFSAERLKGVDSTLKIQPAKLEDSAVYLCASSQAGQVYNEQYFGPGTRLLVL.

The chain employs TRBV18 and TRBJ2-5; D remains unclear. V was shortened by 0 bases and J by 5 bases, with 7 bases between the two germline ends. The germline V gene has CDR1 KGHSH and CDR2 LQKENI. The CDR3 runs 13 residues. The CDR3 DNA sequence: TGTGCCAGCTCACCACCGAATGAGGAGACCCAGTACTTC. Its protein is CASSPPNEETQYF.

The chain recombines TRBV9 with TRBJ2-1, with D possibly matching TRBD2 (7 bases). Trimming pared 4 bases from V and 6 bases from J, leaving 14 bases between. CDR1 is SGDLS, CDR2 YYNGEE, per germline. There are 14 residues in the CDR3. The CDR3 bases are TGTGCCAGCAGCCCTGGGGGGGGCGGCAATGAGCAGTTCTTC. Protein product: CASSPGGGGNEQFF.

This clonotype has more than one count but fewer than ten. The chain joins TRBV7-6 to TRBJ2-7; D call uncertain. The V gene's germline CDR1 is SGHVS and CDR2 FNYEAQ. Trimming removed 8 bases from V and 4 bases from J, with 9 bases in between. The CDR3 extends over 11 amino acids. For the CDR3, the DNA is TGTGCCAGCGGAGATAATTACGAGCAGTACTTC. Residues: CASGDNYEQYF.

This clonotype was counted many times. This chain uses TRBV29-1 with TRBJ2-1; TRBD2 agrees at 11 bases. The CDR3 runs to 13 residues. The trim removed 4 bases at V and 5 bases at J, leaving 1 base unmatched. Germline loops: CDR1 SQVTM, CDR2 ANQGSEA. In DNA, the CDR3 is TGCAGCGTTGCTAGCGGGGGGAACAATGAGCAGTTCTTC. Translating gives CSVASGGNNEQFF.

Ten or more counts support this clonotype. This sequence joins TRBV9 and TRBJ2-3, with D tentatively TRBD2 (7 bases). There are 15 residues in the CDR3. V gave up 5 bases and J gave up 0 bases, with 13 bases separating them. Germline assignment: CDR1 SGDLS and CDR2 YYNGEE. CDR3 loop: CASSSRGASTDTQYF. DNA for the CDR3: TGTGCCAGCAGTTCCCGGGGGGCTAGCACAGATACGCAGTATTTT. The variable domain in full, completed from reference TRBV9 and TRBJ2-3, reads DSGVTQTPKHLITATGQRVTLRCSPRSGDLSVYWYQQSLDQGLQFLIQYYNGEERAKGNILERFSAQQFPDLHSELNLSSLELGDSALYFCASSSRGASTDTQYFGPGTRLTVL.

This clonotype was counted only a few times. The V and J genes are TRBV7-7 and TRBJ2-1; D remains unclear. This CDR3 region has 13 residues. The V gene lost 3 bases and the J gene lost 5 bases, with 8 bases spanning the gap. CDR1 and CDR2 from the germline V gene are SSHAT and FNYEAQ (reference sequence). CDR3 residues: CASSLSQNNEQFF. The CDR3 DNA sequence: TGTGCCAGCAGCTTGTCCCAAAACAATGAGCAGTTCTTC.

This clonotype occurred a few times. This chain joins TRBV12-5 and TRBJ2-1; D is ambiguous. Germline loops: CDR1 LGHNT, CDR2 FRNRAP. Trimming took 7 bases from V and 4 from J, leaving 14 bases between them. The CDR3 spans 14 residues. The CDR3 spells CASAPSLEYNEQFF. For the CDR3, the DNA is TGTGCTAGTGCCCCCTCCCTGGAATACAATGAGCAGTTCTTC.

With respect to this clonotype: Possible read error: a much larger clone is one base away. The CDR3 loop reads CASSQDKLRSYKQYF. The CDR3 region has the DNA TGCGCCAGCAGCCAAGATAAGCTCCGCTCCTACAAGCAGTACTTC. This chain uses TRBV4-3 with TRBJ2-7; no clear D. Germline lookup yields CDR1 LGHNA and CDR2 YSLEER. This CDR3 spans 15 amino acids.

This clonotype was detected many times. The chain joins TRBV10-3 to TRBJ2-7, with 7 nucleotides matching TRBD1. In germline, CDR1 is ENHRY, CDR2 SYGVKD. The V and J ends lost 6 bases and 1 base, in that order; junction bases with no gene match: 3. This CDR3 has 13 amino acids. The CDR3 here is CAIRGQTSYEQYF. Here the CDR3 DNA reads TGTGCCATCAGGGGACAGACGTCCTACGAGCAGTACTTC.

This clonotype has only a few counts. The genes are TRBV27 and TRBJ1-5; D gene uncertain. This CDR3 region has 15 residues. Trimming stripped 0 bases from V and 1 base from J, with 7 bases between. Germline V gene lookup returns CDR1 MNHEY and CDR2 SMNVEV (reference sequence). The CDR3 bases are TGTGCCAGCAGTTTATCCGCTGACAGCAATCAGCCCCAGCATTTT. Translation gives CASSLSADSNQPQHF.

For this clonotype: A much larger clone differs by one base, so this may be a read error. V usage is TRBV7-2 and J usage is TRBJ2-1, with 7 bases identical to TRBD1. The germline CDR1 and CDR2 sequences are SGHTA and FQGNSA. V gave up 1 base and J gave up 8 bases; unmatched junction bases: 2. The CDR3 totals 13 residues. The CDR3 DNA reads TGTGCCAGCAGCTTAGAAGGGGGCGATGAGCAGTTCTTC. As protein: CASSLEGGDEQFF.

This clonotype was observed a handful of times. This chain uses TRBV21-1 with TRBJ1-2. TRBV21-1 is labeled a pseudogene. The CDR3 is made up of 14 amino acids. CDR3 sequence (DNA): TGTGCCAGCAGCAAAGAACGCGGGTCGGAGGGCTACACCTTC. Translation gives CASSKERGSEGYTF.

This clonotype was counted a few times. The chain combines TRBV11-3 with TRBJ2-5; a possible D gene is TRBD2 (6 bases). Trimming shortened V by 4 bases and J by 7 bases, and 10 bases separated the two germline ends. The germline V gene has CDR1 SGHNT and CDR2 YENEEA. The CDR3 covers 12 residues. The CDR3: CASSSYGGTQYF. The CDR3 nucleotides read TGTGCCAGCAGCTCTTACGGGGGGACCCAGTACTTC.

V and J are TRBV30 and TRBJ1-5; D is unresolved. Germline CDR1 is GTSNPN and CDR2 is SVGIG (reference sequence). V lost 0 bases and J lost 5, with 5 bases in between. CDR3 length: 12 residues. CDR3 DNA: TGTGCCTGGAGTGTAGGTCATCAGCCCCAGCATTTT. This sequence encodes CAWSVGHQPQHF.

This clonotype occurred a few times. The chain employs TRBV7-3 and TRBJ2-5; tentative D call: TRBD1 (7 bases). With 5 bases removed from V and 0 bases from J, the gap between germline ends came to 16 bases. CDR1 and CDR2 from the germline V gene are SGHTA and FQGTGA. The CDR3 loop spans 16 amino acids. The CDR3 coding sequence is TGTGCCAGCAGCCGCGGGACAGACGGGTACCAAGAGACCCAGTACTTC. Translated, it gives CASSRGTDGYQETQYF.

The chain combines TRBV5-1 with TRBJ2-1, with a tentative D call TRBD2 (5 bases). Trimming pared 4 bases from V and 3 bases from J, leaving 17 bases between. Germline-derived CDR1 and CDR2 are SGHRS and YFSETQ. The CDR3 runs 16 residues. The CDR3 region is CASSQPSRGIYNEQFF. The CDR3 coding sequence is TGCGCCAGCAGCCAACCCAGCCGAGGGATCTACAATGAGCAGTTCTTC. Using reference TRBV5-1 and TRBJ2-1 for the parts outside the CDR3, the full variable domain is KAGVTQTPRYLIKTRGQQVTLSCSPISGHRSVSWYQQTPGQGLQFLFEYFSETQRNKGNFPGRFSGRQFSNSRSEMNVSTLELGDSALYLCASSQPSRGIYNEQFFGPGTRLTVL.

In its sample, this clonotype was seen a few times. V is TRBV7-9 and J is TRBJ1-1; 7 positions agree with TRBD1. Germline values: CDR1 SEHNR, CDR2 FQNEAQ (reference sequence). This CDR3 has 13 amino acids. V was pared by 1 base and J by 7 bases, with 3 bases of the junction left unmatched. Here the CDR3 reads CASSLGQGREAFF. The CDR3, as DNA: TGTGCCAGCAGCTTAGGACAGGGCCGTGAAGCTTTCTTT.

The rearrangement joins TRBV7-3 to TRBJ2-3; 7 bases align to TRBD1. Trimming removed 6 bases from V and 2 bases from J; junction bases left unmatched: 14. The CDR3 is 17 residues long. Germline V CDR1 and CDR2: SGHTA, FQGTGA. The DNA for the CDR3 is TGTGCCAGCAGGGGGACAGCGCCGCTGTTAAACACAGATACGCAGTATTTT. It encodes CASRGTAPLLNTDTQYF.

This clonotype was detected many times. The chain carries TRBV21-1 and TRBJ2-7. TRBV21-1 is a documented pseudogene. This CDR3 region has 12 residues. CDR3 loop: CASSKGTYEQYF. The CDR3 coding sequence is TGTGCCAGCAGCAAAGGGACCTACGAGCAGTACTTC.